Listed here are 4 T cell receptor beta chains from one sample, sequenced in a study of T cell responses to AZD1222 COVID-19 vaccine. The method was immunoSEQ multiplex PCR; TCRdb's version includes in-frame clones alone and lacks a portion of them. The sample lists 110,000 or so clones, roughly 89% occurring once. The specimen comprised peripheral blood, sampled on day 0 of MenACWY control vaccination. These receptor sequences come from an adult in good health.

CDR3 nucleotides: TGTGCCAGCAGCTTCGACGGGCCGGGCACTGAAGCTTTCTTT. Translation: CASSFDGPGTEAFF. This chain links TRBV11-2 with TRBJ1-1, with D unclear. Trimming took off 3 bases at V and 4 bases at J, with 12 bases between the two ends. The CDR3 consists of 14 residues. Germline values: CDR1 SGHAT, CDR2 FQNNGV.

The chain links TRBV28 to TRBJ1-1; TRBD1 agrees at 10 bases. The ends lost 6 bases at V and 9 bases at J; junction bases unmatched: 13. Germline CDR1 is MDHEN and CDR2 is SYDVKM. The CDR3 runs to 15 residues. The CDR3, as DNA: TGTGCCAGCAGCGGGGTGGGACAGGGGCCACAGCAAGCTTTCTTT. Its translation is CASSGVGQGPQQAFF.

The V gene is TRBV19, the J gene TRBJ2-7, with TRBD2 identical over 14 bases. The germline gives CDR1 LNHDA, CDR2 SQIVND (reference sequence). The CDR3 runs to 17 residues. With V trimmed by 4 bases and J by 3 bases, 8 bases remained unmatched. CDR3 in DNA: TGTGCCAGTAGTAAGACTAGCGGGGGGGCAAGCGACTACGAGCAGTACTTC. Amino acid sequence: CASSKTSGGASDYEQYF.

The chain joins TRBV7-2 to TRBJ1-1; the match to TRBD1 covers 7 bases. Germline-derived CDR1 and CDR2 are SGHTA and FQGNSA. This CDR3 comprises 13 residues. V dropped 5 bases and J dropped 1; count of bases not matched to a gene: 1. Here the CDR3 reads CASSGDRNTEAFF. CDR3 DNA sequence: TGTGCCAGCAGCGGGGACAGGAACACTGAAGCTTTCTTT. The variable domain in full, with the rest retrieved from reference TRBV7-2 and TRBJ1-1, is GAGVSQSPSNKVTEKGKDVELRCDPISGHTALYWYRQSLGQGLEFLIYFQGNSAPDKSGLPSDRFSAERTGGSVSTLTIQRTQQEDSAVYLCASSGDRNTEAFFGQGTRLTVV.